Listed below are T cell receptor beta chains from one sample, sequenced in a study of identical twins. TCRdb processed the 5' RACE reads anew with MiXCR; each CDR3 protein has one entry. The sample lists about 480,000 distinct CDR3 sequences, 14% occurring once. A further study also used this sample, focusing on yellow fever vaccine responses in identical twins.

Sequencing was performed on CD4+ T cells sorted from blood. Receptor source: a woman aged 18 to 35 in good health. CDR3s include the opening cysteine and the closing phenylalanine or tryptophan. The order of the fields is clone size, D gene, V gene, J gene, CDR3 protein, CDR3 DNA. A D gene is named only where the DNA matches it firmly. Clone size, where shown, is once, few, many, or a class for clones that have expanded.

clone_size: many; d_call: -; v_call: TRBV6-2/TRBV6-3; j_call: TRBJ2-5; cdr3_aa: CASSYRPETQYF; cdr3_nt: TGTGCCAGCAGTTATCGTCCGGAGACCCAGTACTTC
clone_size: few; d_call: -; v_call: TRBV4-3; j_call: TRBJ2-2; cdr3_aa: CASSQDRIYTGELFF; cdr3_nt: TGCGCCAGCAGCCAAGATCGGATATACACCGGGGAGCTGTTTTTT
clone_size: few; d_call: -; v_call: TRBV5-1; j_call: TRBJ2-7; cdr3_aa: CASSQDGSSYEQYF; cdr3_nt: TGCGCCAGCAGCCAGGACGGCAGCTCCTACGAGCAGTACTTC
clone_size: -; d_call: -; v_call: TRBV7-8; j_call: TRBJ2-7; cdr3_aa: CASSSGTPVLDEQYF; cdr3_nt: TGTGCCAGCAGCTCGGGGACTCCCGTCTTGGACGAGCAGTACTTC
clone_size: -; d_call: TRBD2; v_call: TRBV5-1; j_call: TRBJ2-3; cdr3_aa: CASSLGTSGWDTQYF; cdr3_nt: TGCGCCAGCAGCCTCGGGACTAGCGGGTGGGATACGCAGTATTTT
clone_size: few; d_call: TRBD2; v_call: TRBV14; j_call: TRBJ2-3; cdr3_aa: CASSQESVSAGGWTDTQYF; cdr3_nt: TGTGCCAGCAGCCAAGAGTCGGTGTCAGCGGGGGGCTGGACAGATACGCAGTATTTT
clone_size: many; d_call: TRBD2; v_call: TRBV5-1; j_call: TRBJ2-7; cdr3_aa: CASSFGRSGGSYEQYF; cdr3_nt: TGCGCCAGCAGCTTTGGGAGGTCGGGAGGCTCCTACGAGCAGTACTTC
clone_size: few; d_call: -; v_call: TRBV5-4; j_call: TRBJ1-1; cdr3_aa: CASSPPQGRMNTEAFF; cdr3_nt: TGTGCCAGCAGCCCCCCCCAGGGACGCATGAACACTGAAGCTTTCTTT
clone_size: -; d_call: TRBD1; v_call: TRBV6-1; j_call: TRBJ1-6; cdr3_aa: CATGGTGRTSPLHF; cdr3_nt: TGTGCCACGGGGGGGACAGGGAGGACTTCACCCCTCCACTTT
clone_size: -; d_call: -; v_call: TRBV7-3; j_call: TRBJ2-1; cdr3_aa: CASSLYGERIRGEQFF; cdr3_nt: TGTGCCAGCAGCTTATATGGGGAGAGGATTCGGGGTGAGCAGTTCTTC
clone_size: -; d_call: -; v_call: TRBV2; j_call: TRBJ1-6; cdr3_aa: CASTRTQNNSPLHF; cdr3_nt: TGTGCCAGCACTCGGACACAGAATAATTCACCCCTCCACTTT
clone_size: -; d_call: -; v_call: TRBV15; j_call: TRBJ1-5; cdr3_aa: CATSREAGSNNQPQHF; cdr3_nt: TGTGCCACCAGCAGAGAAGCCGGCAGCAACAATCAGCCCCAGCATTTT
clone_size: -; d_call: TRBD2; v_call: TRBV20-1; j_call: TRBJ2-5; cdr3_aa: CSARDTVAGAQETQYF; cdr3_nt: TGCAGTGCTAGAGATACGGTAGCGGGAGCGCAAGAGACCCAGTACTTC
clone_size: few; d_call: TRBD2; v_call: TRBV5-1; j_call: TRBJ2-5; cdr3_aa: CASSLAGGSGRIQQETQYF; cdr3_nt: TGCGCCAGCAGCTTGGCCGGTGGTAGCGGGAGGATACAGCAAGAGACCCAGTACTTC
clone_size: few; d_call: -; v_call: TRBV29-1; j_call: TRBJ2-1; cdr3_aa: CSVVRPRPGYSEQFF; cdr3_nt: TGCAGCGTTGTTAGGCCGCGCCCGGGTTACAGTGAGCAGTTCTTC
clone_size: few; d_call: TRBD2; v_call: TRBV2; j_call: TRBJ2-1; cdr3_aa: CASRLLAGGRNEQFF; cdr3_nt: TGTGCCAGCAGACTACTAGCGGGGGGGCGCAATGAGCAGTTCTTC
clone_size: -; d_call: TRBD1; v_call: TRBV12-3/TRBV12-4; j_call: TRBJ2-7; cdr3_aa: CASRLGQGSTYEQYF; cdr3_nt: TGTGCCAGCAGACTAGGACAGGGGTCGACCTACGAGCAGTACTTC
clone_size: few; d_call: TRBD2; v_call: TRBV20-1; j_call: TRBJ2-3; cdr3_aa: CSAPRTSGGNTDTQYF; cdr3_nt: TGCAGTGCGCCAAGGACTAGCGGGGGGAACACAGATACGCAGTATTTT
clone_size: -; d_call: -; v_call: TRBV15; j_call: TRBJ1-5; cdr3_aa: CATSTGVGNQPQHF; cdr3_nt: TGTGCCACCAGCACCGGAGTCGGCAATCAGCCCCAGCATTTT
clone_size: -; d_call: -; v_call: TRBV7-9; j_call: TRBJ2-7; cdr3_aa: CASSFSSGTTYEQYF; cdr3_nt: TGTGCCAGCAGCTTCTCCTCCGGGACAACCTACGAGCAGTACTTC
clone_size: -; d_call: -; v_call: TRBV19; j_call: TRBJ2-3; cdr3_aa: CASSMAVGTDTQYF; cdr3_nt: TGTGCCAGTAGTATGGCTGTCGGCACAGATACGCAGTATTTT
clone_size: -; d_call: TRBD1; v_call: TRBV20-1; j_call: TRBJ2-7; cdr3_aa: CSAISGQSYEQYF; cdr3_nt: TGCAGTGCTATTTCGGGACAGAGCTACGAGCAGTACTTC
clone_size: few; d_call: -; v_call: TRBV5-1; j_call: TRBJ1-2; cdr3_aa: CASSLARAGFGYTF; cdr3_nt: TGCGCCAGCAGCTTGGCCCGCGCAGGGTTTGGCTACACCTTC
clone_size: few; d_call: TRBD1; v_call: TRBV24-1; j_call: TRBJ2-7; cdr3_aa: CATSDTGTAHEQYF; cdr3_nt: TGTGCCACCAGTGATACCGGGACAGCCCACGAGCAGTACTTC
clone_size: -; d_call: TRBD1; v_call: TRBV29-1; j_call: TRBJ1-1; cdr3_aa: CSVGTGDSEAFF; cdr3_nt: TGCAGCGTCGGGACAGGGGATTCTGAAGCTTTCTTT
clone_size: -; d_call: -; v_call: TRBV27; j_call: TRBJ2-7; cdr3_aa: CASSSGFNEAYEQYF; cdr3_nt: TGTGCCAGCAGTTCGGGGTTTAACGAAGCCTACGAGCAGTACTTC
clone_size: -; d_call: -; v_call: TRBV20-1; j_call: TRBJ2-7; cdr3_aa: CSASGLGDIYEQYF; cdr3_nt: TGCAGTGCTTCAGGGTTAGGGGATATCTACGAGCAGTACTTC
clone_size: -; d_call: -; v_call: TRBV27; j_call: TRBJ2-3; cdr3_aa: CASTYRVLILPCTDTQYF; cdr3_nt: TGTGCCAGCACCTATAGGGTGTTGATACTACCCTGCACAGATACGCAGTATTTT
clone_size: -; d_call: TRBD1; v_call: TRBV27; j_call: TRBJ1-4; cdr3_aa: CASSFQGAQEKLFF; cdr3_nt: TGTGCCAGCAGTTTTCAGGGGGCGCAGGAAAAACTGTTTTTT
clone_size: -; d_call: TRBD1; v_call: TRBV12-3/TRBV12-4; j_call: TRBJ2-1; cdr3_aa: CASRLGTGPYNEQFF; cdr3_nt: TGTGCCAGCAGGCTAGGGACAGGGCCCTACAATGAGCAGTTCTTC
clone_size: -; d_call: -; v_call: TRBV12-3/TRBV12-4; j_call: TRBJ2-5; cdr3_aa: CASSLTHGYQETQYF; cdr3_nt: TGTGCCAGCAGTTTAACGCACGGTTACCAAGAGACCCAGTACTTC
clone_size: many; d_call: -; v_call: TRBV10-3; j_call: TRBJ1-1; cdr3_aa: CAISEGTTEAFF; cdr3_nt: TGTGCCATCAGTGAGGGGACAACTGAAGCTTTCTTT
clone_size: few; d_call: TRBD1; v_call: TRBV7-2; j_call: TRBJ1-5; cdr3_aa: CASSPAGTGGNQPQHF; cdr3_nt: TGTGCCAGCAGCCCAGCCGGGACAGGGGGCAATCAGCCCCAGCATTTT
clone_size: -; d_call: TRBD1; v_call: TRBV12-3/TRBV12-4; j_call: TRBJ2-5; cdr3_aa: CASSLIGTGGETQYF; cdr3_nt: TGTGCCAGCAGTTTAATAGGGACAGGGGGAGAGACCCAGTACTTC
clone_size: few; d_call: -; v_call: TRBV6-5; j_call: TRBJ2-3; cdr3_aa: CASRSGPDTQYF; cdr3_nt: TGTGCCAGCAGGTCAGGGCCAGATACGCAGTATTTT
clone_size: -; d_call: TRBD2; v_call: TRBV7-8; j_call: TRBJ2-7; cdr3_aa: CASSLTVLAGGVYEQYF; cdr3_nt: TGTGCCAGCAGCTTAACCGTACTAGCGGGGGGAGTCTACGAGCAGTACTTC
clone_size: -; d_call: -; v_call: TRBV5-1; j_call: TRBJ1-4; cdr3_aa: CASRGTTNEKLFF; cdr3_nt: TGCGCCAGCAGGGGTACAACTAATGAAAAACTGTTTTTT
clone_size: -; d_call: TRBD1; v_call: TRBV7-2; j_call: TRBJ2-1; cdr3_aa: CASRLEQGINEQFF; cdr3_nt: TGTGCCAGCAGATTGGAACAGGGGATAAATGAGCAGTTCTTC
clone_size: -; d_call: -; v_call: TRBV6-2/TRBV6-3; j_call: TRBJ2-7; cdr3_aa: CASKDGYEQYF; cdr3_nt: TGTGCCAGCAAAGACGGCTACGAGCAGTACTTC
clone_size: -; d_call: TRBD2; v_call: TRBV6-6; j_call: TRBJ2-2; cdr3_aa: CASSGREAGELFF; cdr3_nt: TGTGCCAGCAGTGGACGGGAGGCCGGGGAGCTGTTTTTT
clone_size: few; d_call: -; v_call: TRBV10-3; j_call: TRBJ2-1; cdr3_aa: CATQSRGGGEQFF; cdr3_nt: TGTGCCACTCAAAGCAGGGGAGGCGGTGAGCAGTTCTTC
clone_size: -; d_call: -; v_call: TRBV7-3; j_call: TRBJ1-5; cdr3_aa: CASRQHSNQPQHF; cdr3_nt: TGTGCCAGCAGACAGCATAGCAATCAGCCCCAGCATTTT
clone_size: -; d_call: TRBD2; v_call: TRBV5-6; j_call: TRBJ2-5; cdr3_aa: CASSLREGGETQYF; cdr3_nt: TGTGCCAGCAGCTTGCGGGAGGGAGGAGAGACCCAGTACTTC
clone_size: few; d_call: -; v_call: TRBV19; j_call: TRBJ2-1; cdr3_aa: CASTPGGQIPEQFF; cdr3_nt: TGTGCCAGTACCCCCGGTGGGCAAATTCCTGAGCAGTTCTTC
clone_size: few; d_call: TRBD1; v_call: TRBV7-8; j_call: TRBJ1-1; cdr3_aa: CASSSEQGASSEAFF; cdr3_nt: TGTGCCAGCAGCTCCGAACAGGGGGCATCATCTGAAGCTTTCTTT
clone_size: few; d_call: TRBD2; v_call: TRBV10-3; j_call: TRBJ2-2; cdr3_aa: CAISPIAGETTGELFF; cdr3_nt: TGTGCCATCAGTCCGATAGCGGGGGAAACCACCGGGGAGCTGTTTTTT
clone_size: -; d_call: TRBD2; v_call: TRBV4-3; j_call: TRBJ2-7; cdr3_aa: CASSIRLAGGSTSYEQYF; cdr3_nt: TGCGCCAGCAGCATTCGACTAGCGGGAGGCTCGACCTCCTACGAGCAGTACTTC
clone_size: -; d_call: -; v_call: TRBV28; j_call: TRBJ2-7; cdr3_aa: CASTASGGTRTYEQYF; cdr3_nt: TGTGCCAGCACCGCGTCCGGGGGAACTCGTACCTACGAGCAGTACTTC